One sample yielded the 21 T cell receptor beta chains listed below, sequenced in a study of shared clonotypes between healthy human individuals. Generated by immunoSEQ multiplex PCR, the TCRdb table keeps only in-frame clones and is missing some. The table records 800,000 to 1,200,000 clones, more than 75% of them present only once. Material: memory CD4+ T cells from PBMCs. Subset of the sample: CD45RA-negative fraction. All receptors derive from a man younger than 35 in good health. Some clones in this sample may be carry-over from other donors' samples.

This chain uses TRBV7-2 with TRBJ2-1; D is undetermined. The CDR3 covers 14 residues. The germline V gene has CDR1 SGHTA and CDR2 FQGNSA. Trimming pared 2 bases from V and 5 bases from J, leaving 10 bases between. CDR3 residues: CASSLQSSDNEQFF. As DNA, the CDR3 is TGTGCCAGCAGCTTACAAAGCAGCGACAATGAGCAGTTCTTC.

The V call is TRBV19, the J call TRBJ1-2, with 8 bases identical to TRBD1. CDR1 LNHDA and CDR2 SQIVND come from the germline V gene (reference sequence). The J segment lost 0 bases and the V segment lost 5 bases, leaving 8 bases of the junction unmatched. This CDR3 has 16 amino acids. CDR3 in amino acids: CASSPAGTGANYGYTF. The CDR3 DNA follows: TGTGCCAGTAGTCCGGCCGGGACAGGAGCTAACTATGGCTACACCTTC.

The DNA of the CDR3 is TGTGCCAGCAGTGAAGCGGTGGCAGGGACCCAGCCCCAGCATTTT. Protein product: CASSEAVAGTQPQHF. This chain links TRBV6-1 with TRBJ1-5, with D tentatively TRBD1 (5 bases). The CDR3 length is 15 residues. V was cut by 0 bases and J by 7 bases, with 13 bases left in between. CDR1 and CDR2 from the germline V gene are MNHNS and SASEGT.

V and J are TRBV7-8 and TRBJ1-2, with a tentative D call TRBD1 (5 bases). Trimming stripped 5 bases from V and 3 bases from J, with 19 bases between. The CDR3 runs 16 residues. Germline V gene sequence: CDR1 SGHVS, CDR2 FQNEAQ. CDR3 region: CASSPTAGRVHYGYTF. As DNA, the CDR3 is TGTGCCAGCAGCCCGACCGCGGGCAGGGTTCACTATGGCTACACCTTC.

This clone showed up just a few times. The chain couples TRBV15 to TRBJ1-1; a weak D match, TRBD1 (5 bases). The CDR3 consists of 14 residues. Per the germline V gene, CDR1 is LNHNV and CDR2 is YYDKDF (reference sequence). V gave up 1 base and J gave up 5 bases, with 11 bases separating them. The CDR3: CATSRALSGTEAFF. Here the CDR3 DNA reads TGTGCCACCAGCAGAGCCCTCTCAGGGACTGAAGCTTTCTTT.

Regarding this clone: A read error is possible here, since a much larger clone lies one base away. The chain couples TRBV28 to TRBJ2-3, with TRBD2 matching over 10 bases. The CDR3 is 15 amino acids. With 6 bases clipped from V and 0 bases from J, the junction kept 3 bases outside the gene matches. Germline values: CDR1 MDHEN, CDR2 SYDVKM. The CDR3 nucleotides read TGTGCCAGCAGGAAGACTAGCGGGAGCACAGATACGCAGTATTTT. This sequence encodes CASRKTSGSTDTQYF.

This clone was seen only once. The chain couples TRBV19 to TRBJ1-1; 7 bases match TRBD1. With 6 bases clipped from V and 5 bases from J, the junction kept 6 bases outside the gene matches. The CDR3 has 13 residues. Germline V CDR1 and CDR2: LNHDA, SQIVND (reference sequence). CDR3 in amino acids: CASSLDRSTEAFF. The DNA of the CDR3 is TGTGCCAGTAGCTTGGACAGGTCGACTGAAGCTTTCTTT.

The CDR3 DNA reads TGCGCCAGCAGCCAAGACCCTAGGGATTGGGAGACCCAGTACTTC. It is translated as CASSQDPRDWETQYF. V gene TRBV4-1 combines with J gene TRBJ2-5; D remains unclear. Trimming cost V 0 bases and J 5 bases, with 13 bases left between them. Germline-derived CDR1 and CDR2 are MGHRA and YSYEKL. The CDR3 runs 15 residues.

This chain links TRBV2 with TRBJ2-7; tentative D call: TRBD2 (5 bases). This CDR3 has 18 residues. Trimming pared 5 bases from V and 3 bases from J, leaving 26 bases between. Germline V gene sequence: CDR1 SNHLY, CDR2 FYNNEI. The CDR3 DNA reads as TGTGCCAGCAGTTCCCCCATGAGGCCGGGAAAGGGAAGCTACGAGCAGTACTTC. This codes for CASSSPMRPGKGSYEQYF.

The V call is TRBV28, the J call TRBJ1-2, with D perhaps matching TRBD1 (5 bases). The CDR3 has 14 amino acids. CDR1 is MDHEN and CDR2 is SYDVKM in the germline V gene. V lost 2 bases, J lost 4 bases, and 11 bases lay in between. This CDR3 reads CASSLNWQGYGYTF. DNA for the CDR3: TGTGCCAGCAGTTTAAATTGGCAGGGCTATGGCTACACCTTC.

This clone has only a few counts. The chain recombines TRBV5-1 with TRBJ2-7; 8 bases line up with TRBD2. Germline lookup yields CDR1 SGHRS and CDR2 YFSETQ. V lost 6 bases and J lost 0; bases outside the gene matches: 8. CDR3 length: 15 amino acids. The CDR3 DNA is TGCGCCAGCACCCGGTGGAGCGGGAGCTCCTACGAGCAGTACTTC. Protein product: CASTRWSGSSYEQYF.

The chain combines TRBV9 with TRBJ2-7, with D tentatively TRBD1 (6 bases). The CDR3 spans 15 residues. Per the germline V gene, CDR1 is SGDLS and CDR2 is YYNGEE. Trimming stripped 0 bases from V and 2 bases from J, with 12 bases between. The CDR3 protein is CASSVADSNAYEQYF. CDR3 coding DNA: TGTGCCAGCAGCGTAGCGGACAGTAACGCCTACGAGCAGTACTTC.

The chain carries TRBV4-1 and TRBJ2-5; unclear D gene. The CDR3 has 16 residues. Germline CDR1 MGHRA, CDR2 YSYEKL. V was shortened by 1 base and J by 2 bases, with 14 bases between the two germline ends. The CDR3 sequence is CASSQVGRTLQETQYF. In DNA form, the CDR3 reads TGCGCCAGCAGCCAAGTCGGACGGACCCTTCAAGAGACCCAGTACTTC.

The chain is built from TRBV4-2 and TRBJ2-7; 8 positions match TRBD2. This CDR3 spans 17 amino acids. Germline CDR1 reads LGHNA; CDR2 reads YNFKEQ. The J segment lost 5 bases and the V segment lost 1 base, leaving 13 bases of the junction unmatched. Written as DNA, the CDR3 is TGTGCCAGCAGCCAAGTTCAGGTTGGACTAGCTGTCCACGAGCAGTACTTC. Translation gives CASSQVQVGLAVHEQYF.

In this sample, this clone turned up a few times. The V call is TRBV19, the J call TRBJ1-4, with D hard to call. The CDR3 covers 16 residues. Germline CDR1 LNHDA, CDR2 SQIVND (reference sequence). The germline V and J ends were trimmed by 3 bases and 4 bases, with 15 bases remaining between them. The CDR3: CASSMRGIGNNEKLFF. In DNA form, the CDR3 reads TGTGCCAGTAGTATGAGAGGGATCGGCAATAATGAAAAACTGTTTTTT.

The chain links TRBV23-1 to TRBJ2-7, with 12 bases identical to TRBD1. TRBV23-1 is sorted into the ORF group, with uncertain function. Unmatched junction bases numbered 20, after V lost 11 bases and J lost 0 bases. This CDR3 has 19 amino acids. Here the CDR3 reads CASTPWAGQGARSSYEQYF. Here the CDR3 DNA reads TGCGCCTCAACGCCTTGGGCGGGACAGGGGGCGAGGAGCTCCTACGAGCAGTACTTC.

The chain couples TRBV6-1 to TRBJ1-2; D is possibly TRBD1 (5 bases). Germline values: CDR1 MNHNS, CDR2 SASEGT. The CDR3 length is 14 residues. The ends were cut back, 0 bases at V and 4 bases at J, with 9 bases in the middle. CDR3 nucleotides: TGTGCCAGCAGTGAAGCGACAGAACTCTATGGCTACACCTTC. It yields the protein CASSEATELYGYTF.

The rearrangement uses TRBV18 and TRBJ1-2; a possible D gene is TRBD1 (5 bases). The germline V gene encodes CDR1 KGHSH and CDR2 LQKENI. There are 14 residues in the CDR3. V dropped 6 bases and J dropped 8 bases, with 19 bases sitting between them. In DNA form, the CDR3 reads TGTGCCAGCTCTCCGACAGCCATCCGGGTAGGCTACACCTTC. Translation gives CASSPTAIRVGYTF.

The chain combines TRBV9 with TRBJ2-5; TRBD1 is a possible D gene (6 bases). The length of the CDR3 is 14 residues. V dropped 0 bases and J dropped 4 bases, with 10 bases sitting between them. The germline gives CDR1 SGDLS, CDR2 YYNGEE. The CDR3, as DNA: TGTGCCAGCAGCGTAGCTGCAGGGGTAGAGACCCAGTACTTC. It encodes CASSVAAGVETQYF.

A few counts support this clone. The genes are TRBV9 and TRBJ1-1; D possibly corresponds to TRBD1 (5 bases). Trimming left V 4 bases short and J 7 bases short, with 14 bases between. Germline values: CDR1 SGDLS, CDR2 YYNGEE. The length of the CDR3 is 13 residues. The CDR3 nucleotides read TGTGCCAGCAGCCCCCAGGGAAGGAGTGAAGCTTTCTTT. Protein product: CASSPQGRSEAFF.

The V and J genes are TRBV2 and TRBJ1-6; D uncertain. The CDR3 length is 15 residues. Germline V gene lookup returns CDR1 SNHLY and CDR2 FYNNEI. Trimming removed 4 bases at V and 7 bases at J, with 14 bases between. CDR3 amino acids: CASSVVSGGNSPLHF. CDR3 nucleotide sequence: TGTGCCAGCAGTGTGGTCTCAGGTGGAAATTCACCCCTCCACTTT.